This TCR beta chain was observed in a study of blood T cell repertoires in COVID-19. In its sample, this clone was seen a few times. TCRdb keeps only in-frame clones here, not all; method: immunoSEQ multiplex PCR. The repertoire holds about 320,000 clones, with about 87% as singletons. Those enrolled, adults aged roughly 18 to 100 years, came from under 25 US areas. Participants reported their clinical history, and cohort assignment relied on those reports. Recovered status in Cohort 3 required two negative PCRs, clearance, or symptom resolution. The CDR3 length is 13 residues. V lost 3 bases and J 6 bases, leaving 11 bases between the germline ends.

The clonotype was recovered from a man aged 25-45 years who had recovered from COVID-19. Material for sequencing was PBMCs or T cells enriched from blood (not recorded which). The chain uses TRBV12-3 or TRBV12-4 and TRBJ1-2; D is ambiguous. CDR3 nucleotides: TGTGCCAGCAGTTTTTCGGGGTTTCATGGCTACACCTTC. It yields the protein CASSFSGFHGYTF.